These 22 T cell receptor beta chains share one sample of origin, sequenced in a study of T cell clonotyping in hematopoietic cell transplantation. Produced via immunoSEQ multiplex PCR; TCRdb's table is partial and in-frame only. The data contain a few thousand clones, roughly 88% of them singletons. The sequencing used peripheral blood mononuclear cells, collected 180 days after allogeneic stem cell transplant. The receptors were sampled from a male patient over 55 who had an allogeneic stem cell transplant from an unrelated donor, so T cells may come from the graft donor. Some clones in this sample may be carry-over from other donors' samples.

This chain links TRBV14 with TRBJ2-1; TRBD2 might be the D (5 bases). Per the germline V gene, CDR1 is SGHDN and CDR2 is FVKESK. V lost 4 bases and J lost 9, with 13 bases in between. This CDR3 has 13 residues. CDR3: CASSPVRTGEQFF. The CDR3 DNA reads as TGTGCCAGCAGCCCGGTCCGGACTGGTGAGCAGTTCTTC.

The chain uses TRBV6-1 and TRBJ1-4; D remains ambiguous. This CDR3 has 15 residues. CDR1 is MNHNS and CDR2 is SASEGT in the germline V gene. The V gene lost 2 bases and the J gene lost 0 bases, with 7 bases spanning the gap. CDR3 region: CASSEITATNEKLFF. For the CDR3, the DNA is TGTGCCAGCAGTGAAATCACCGCAACTAATGAAAAACTGTTTTTT.

This chain joins TRBV27 and TRBJ2-7, with 7 bases fitting TRBD2. The CDR3 contains 15 residues. Germline values: CDR1 MNHEY, CDR2 SMNVEV (reference sequence). V lost 4 bases, J lost 2 bases, and 8 bases stayed unmatched. DNA of the CDR3: TGTGCCAGCAGTTACCGGGGAGGGGATGCCTACGAGCAGTACTTC. It yields the protein CASSYRGGDAYEQYF.

This chain uses TRBV4-3 with TRBJ1-3, with TRBD1 matching 8 bases. The CDR3 has 18 amino acids. Germline-derived CDR1 and CDR2 are LGHNA and YSLEER. With 0 bases clipped from V and 2 bases from J, the junction kept 9 bases outside the gene matches. CDR3 sequence: CASSQDSGTGATGNTIYF. CDR3 nucleotide sequence: TGCGCCAGCAGCCAAGACTCCGGGACAGGAGCCACTGGAAACACCATATATTTT.

This chain connects TRBV7-2 to TRBJ2-3, with D possibly matching TRBD2 (8 bases). Germline assignment: CDR1 SGHTA and CDR2 FQGNSA. Trimming cost V 1 base and J 2 bases, with 16 bases left between them. The CDR3 runs to 17 residues. CDR3 sequence: CASSLVGGGLATDTQYF. The CDR3 DNA sequence: TGTGCCAGCAGCTTAGTAGGGGGCGGACTAGCCACAGATACGCAGTATTTT.

This clone turned up a few times. V and J are TRBV19 and TRBJ2-7; TRBD2 matches 14 bases. Germline lookup yields CDR1 LNHDA and CDR2 SQIVND (reference sequence). With 6 bases clipped from V and 7 bases from J, the junction kept 8 bases outside the gene matches. This CDR3 has 15 amino acids. CDR3 region: CASSAGLAGESEQYF. The CDR3 DNA reads as TGTGCCAGTAGCGCGGGACTAGCGGGAGAATCTGAGCAGTACTTC.

The chain joins TRBV7-2 to TRBJ2-7, with D tentatively TRBD1 (6 bases). The V end was cut by 5 bases, the J end by 3 bases, with 8 bases between. Germline V gene sequence: CDR1 SGHTA, CDR2 FQGNSA. The CDR3 loop spans 12 amino acids. The CDR3 reads CASSGGGYEQYF. The CDR3, as DNA: TGTGCCAGCAGCGGGGGCGGCTACGAGCAGTACTTC.

The chain employs TRBV7-2 and TRBJ2-7, with 8 positions matching TRBD1. Per germline, CDR1 SGHTA and CDR2 FQGNSA. The CDR3 is 15 amino acids. V lost 1 base, J lost 0 bases, and 2 bases stayed unmatched. CDR3 nucleotides: TGTGCCAGCAGCTTAGTTGGACAGGGCTCCTACGAGCAGTACTTC. It encodes CASSLVGQGSYEQYF.

The chain employs TRBV7-6 and TRBJ1-1, with 8 bases identical to TRBD1. V was pared by 1 base and J by 4 bases, with 8 bases of the junction left unmatched. This CDR3 is 16 amino acids long. Germline CDR1 reads SGHVS; CDR2 reads FNYEAQ. CDR3 coding DNA: TGTGCCAGCAGCTTAGACACAACAGGGGGTGGCACTGAAGCTTTCTTT. Translation: CASSLDTTGGGTEAFF.

The chain has TRBV5-6 and TRBJ2-1, with a tentative D call TRBD1 (7 bases). The CDR3 totals 15 residues. Looked up from germline, CDR1 is SGHDT and CDR2 is YYEEEE. V was cut by 2 bases and J by 5 bases, with 14 bases left in between. The CDR3 protein is CASSFRGVGHNEQFF. In nucleotides, the CDR3 is TGTGCCAGCAGCTTCAGGGGGGTCGGACACAATGAGCAGTTCTTC.

The chain is built from TRBV4-3 and TRBJ2-1; perhaps TRBD2 as D (5 bases). Germline CDR1 is LGHNA and CDR2 is YSLEER. The CDR3 runs to 16 residues. V lost 0 bases and J 7 bases, leaving 16 bases between the germline ends. The CDR3 DNA sequence: TGCGCCAGCAGCCAAGATGGAATAGCATGGGAGAATGAGCAGTTCTTC. It encodes CASSQDGIAWENEQFF.

The chain couples TRBV6-1 to TRBJ2-5; D gene ambiguous. Germline V gives CDR1 MNHNS, CDR2 SASEGT. Trimming shortened V by 3 bases and J by 1 base, and 3 bases separated the two germline ends. The CDR3 is 12 amino acids. Written as DNA, the CDR3 is TGTGCCAGCAGTGAGTTCCAAGAGACCCAGTACTTC. This sequence encodes CASSEFQETQYF.

This clone was recorded a few times. The genes are TRBV7-9 and TRBJ1-1, with D perhaps TRBD1 (6 bases). Germline CDR1 SEHNR, CDR2 FQNEAQ (reference sequence). This CDR3 is 16 amino acids long. V shed 2 bases and J shed 2 bases, with 15 bases lying between them. Written as DNA, the CDR3 is TGTGCCAGCAGCTTACCTAGGACAGCAGGAAACACTGAAGCTTTCTTT. Translation gives CASSLPRTAGNTEAFF.

This clone was observed once. This sequence joins TRBV7-2 and TRBJ2-5; 12 nucleotides line up with TRBD1. CDR3 length equals 16 residues. The germline gives CDR1 SGHTA, CDR2 FQGNSA. The V gene end was trimmed by 5 bases and the J gene end by 4 bases; junction bases not matched to a gene: 8. The CDR3 region is CASSAQWDRGRETQYF. CDR3 nucleotides: TGTGCCAGCAGCGCTCAGTGGGACAGGGGGCGAGAGACCCAGTACTTC.

This chain uses TRBV10-3 with TRBJ2-1; 10 bases agree with TRBD2. Germline V gene lookup returns CDR1 ENHRY and CDR2 SYGVKD. The trim removed 6 bases at V and 9 bases at J, leaving 5 bases unmatched. The CDR3 spans 13 residues. The CDR3 loop reads CAIRGTSDGEQFF. The CDR3 DNA follows: TGTGCCATCAGGGGGACTAGCGACGGTGAGCAGTTCTTC.

The J gene is TRBJ2-7, the V gene TRBV15, with 9 positions matching TRBD2. This CDR3 has 14 amino acids. Looked up from germline, CDR1 is LNHNV and CDR2 is YYDKDF (reference sequence). The V and J ends lost 3 bases and 7 bases, in that order; junction bases with no gene match: 7. The CDR3 DNA reads as TGTGCCACCAGCAGGAGGGGACTAGCCTTTGAGCAGTACTTC. It is translated as CATSRRGLAFEQYF.

V gene TRBV6-6 combines with J gene TRBJ2-5; weak D call: TRBD1 (6 bases). The V gene lost 5 bases and the J gene lost 4 bases, with 17 bases spanning the gap. Germline CDR1 MNHNY, CDR2 SVGAGI (reference sequence). The length of the CDR3 is 15 residues. The CDR3 spells CASSTPTGLSETQYF. The CDR3 DNA follows: TGTGCCAGCAGTACCCCGACAGGCCTCTCAGAGACCCAGTACTTC.

V gene TRBV30 combines with J gene TRBJ1-1; D possibly corresponds to TRBD1 (5 bases). The CDR3 sequence is 12 residues long. V lost 8 bases, J lost 3 bases, and 13 bases lay in between. CDR1 is GTSNPN and CDR2 is SVGIG in the germline V gene (reference sequence). CDR3 loop: CAGSTGYTEAFF. In DNA form, the CDR3 reads TGTGCCGGATCTACAGGATACACTGAAGCTTTCTTT.

V usage is TRBV29-1 and J usage is TRBJ2-3; TRBD2 matches at 9 bases. The length of the CDR3 is 14 residues. With V trimmed by 7 bases and J by 0 bases, 5 bases remained unmatched. CDR1 is SQVTM and CDR2 is ANQGSEA in the germline V gene. The CDR3 DNA follows: TGCAGCGGCGGGGGGGTTCGGAGCACAGATACGCAGTATTTT. Translated, it gives CSGGGVRSTDTQYF.

In this sample, this clone is medium-sized. The gene calls are TRBV28 and TRBJ1-2, with D hard to call. Germline CDR1 is MDHEN and CDR2 is SYDVKM. V was shortened by 2 bases and J by 4 bases, with 11 bases between the two germline ends. This CDR3 region has 14 residues. CDR3 loop: CASSLSIESYGYTF. CDR3 in DNA: TGTGCCAGCAGTTTAAGTATCGAGTCCTATGGCTACACCTTC.

The V call is TRBV7-9, the J call TRBJ2-1; the D is unclear. V dropped 5 bases and J dropped 5 bases, with 25 bases sitting between them. This CDR3 is built from 18 residues. Germline CDR1 reads SEHNR; CDR2 reads FQNEAQ (reference sequence). CDR3 in amino acids: CASSVWADHVTRNNEQFF. The CDR3 DNA follows: TGTGCCAGCAGCGTCTGGGCCGATCACGTTACACGAAACAATGAGCAGTTCTTC.

A single count supports this clone. The V call is TRBV5-6, the J call TRBJ2-7, with D perhaps matching TRBD1 (5 bases). Germline assignment: CDR1 SGHDT and CDR2 YYEEEE. V dropped 0 bases and J dropped 1 base, with 8 bases sitting between them. There are 14 residues in the CDR3. CDR3 nucleotide sequence: TGTGCCAGCAGCTTGGCAGGGCTTTCCTACGAGCAGTACTTC. This sequence encodes CASSLAGLSYEQYF.